The sequence of this TCR beta chain was determined in a study of blood T cell repertoires in COVID-19. Background on the study: The United States, Italy and Spain supplied acute and convalescent COVID-19 samples. Nucleic acid was either cDNA or gDNA, and it came from T cells, B-cell-depleted T cells, or PBMCs.

The CDR3 runs to 15 residues. Trimming removed 0 bases from V and 6 bases from J; junction bases left unmatched: 1. The germline gives CDR1 LGHDT, CDR2 YNNKEL (reference sequence). Original data processing: Reference gene primer amplification gave estimated nucleated cell counts. Sequencing was performed with immunoSEQ multiplex PCR; in TCRdb, only in-frame clones are kept and a portion is missing. V and J calls and clone size are as listed in that table; D and trimming were resolved from the DNA. The data show roughly 340,000 clones, 85% to 90% seen once. The chain uses TRBV3-1 (or the pseudogene TRBV3-2) and TRBJ2-3; TRBD2 matches 12 bases. The sequence derives from a man younger than 35 who had recovered from COVID-19. The sequencing input was PBMCs or T cells enriched from blood (not recorded which). For the CDR3, the DNA is TGTGCCAGCAGCCAAGAGGGACTAGCGGGTGATACGCAGTATTTT. Encoded protein: CASSQEGLAGDTQYF.